These T cell receptor beta chains were read from a single sample in a study of CD8 T cells in Susac syndrome. MiXCR was run by TCRdb on the immunoSEQ multiplex PCR reads, yielding one entry per CDR3 protein. In the table there are about 22,000 distinct CDR3 sequences, about 92% of which are singletons. Specimen: CD8+ T cells from PBMCs. The origin of the receptors is a human donor in good health. The CDR3 runs from the conserved cysteine through the conserved F or W. D genes are given only for firm matches. The size field is filled for only some rows; it gives once, few, many or a size class.

abundance	d_gene	len	j_gene	v_gene	CDR3nt	CDR3aa
NA	NA	12	TRBJ1-1	TRBV12-3/TRBV12-4	TGTGCCACCGGACGGTTGAACACTGAAGCTTTCTTT	CATGRLNTEAFF
NA	TRBD1	15	TRBJ2-3	TRBV5-4	TGTGCCAGCAGCTTGGGGGACAGGGGCACAGATACGCAGTATTTT	CASSLGDRGTDTQYF
NA	NA	13	TRBJ1-1	TRBV6-2/TRBV6-3	TGTGCCAGCACTATGACAGAGAACACTGAAGCTTTCTTT	CASTMTENTEAFF
NA	TRBD1	14	TRBJ2-1	TRBV7-8	TGTGCCAGCAGCTTCCGGACAGGGATGAATGAGCAGTTCTTC	CASSFRTGMNEQFF
NA	TRBD1	19	TRBJ1-1	TRBV13	TGTGCCAGCAGCTTCCCTTGGACAGGGAATATCGACGGGAACACTGAAGCTTTCTTT	CASSFPWTGNIDGNTEAFF
NA	NA	13	TRBJ1-1	TRBV11-2	TGTGCCAGCAGCTTAGAATCAAGTATTGAAGCTTTCTTT	CASSLESSIEAFF
few	NA	13	TRBJ2-7	TRBV9	TGTGCCAGCAGCCGTGGGACTCCCTACGAGCAGTACTTC	CASSRGTPYEQYF
NA	TRBD1	17	TRBJ2-1	TRBV6-5	TGTGCCAGCAGTTACTCCGGGGGACAGGGTAATGGCAATGAGCAGTTCTTC	CASSYSGGQGNGNEQFF
NA	NA	15	TRBJ1-2	TRBV5-6	TGTGCCAGCAGCCACGGGGAGGGAGAGGCATATGGCTACACCTTC	CASSHGEGEAYGYTF
NA	NA	15	TRBJ2-2	TRBV6-5	TGTGCCAGCAGTTACTCGGGGTGGGGATCCGGGGAGCTGTTTTTT	CASSYSGWGSGELFF
NA	TRBD1	14	TRBJ2-7	TRBV6-1	TGTGCCAGCAGCGGGGACAGGATTTATTACGAGCAGTACTTC	CASSGDRIYYEQYF
NA	NA	14	TRBJ2-2	TRBV12-3/TRBV12-4	TGTGCCAGCAGTCGGACACCTGGAGTTAGGGAGCTGTTTTTT	CASSRTPGVRELFF
NA	NA	19	TRBJ2-1	TRBV7-6	TGTGCCAGCAGCTTAGCACACCTCGTAGCGTCGTTCTCCTACAATGAGCAGTTCTTC	CASSLAHLVASFSYNEQFF
once	TRBD1	16	TRBJ1-4	TRBV7-2	TGTGCCAGCAGCTCCAACAGGGGGCTAAGGAATGAAAAACTGTTTTTT	CASSSNRGLRNEKLFF
NA	NA	15	TRBJ1-1	TRBV1	TGCACCAGCAGCCGGGAGAAGGGGTCGGACACTGAAGCTTTCTTT	CTSSREKGSDTEAFF
NA	NA	16	TRBJ2-4	TRBV5-6	TGTGCCAGCAGCGTCCTTATAGGACTAGCCAAAAACATTCAGTACTTC	CASSVLIGLAKNIQYF
NA	NA	13	TRBJ2-1	TRBV7-9	TGTGCCAGTCAATCGGGAGATTACAATGAGCAGTTCTTC	CASQSGDYNEQFF
once	NA	15	TRBJ1-3	TRBV7-9	TGTGCCAGCAGCCATGGACAGAGCTCTGGAAACACCATATATTTT	CASSHGQSSGNTIYF
NA	NA	12	TRBJ2-7	TRBV7-9	TGTGCCAGCAGCTTAGCACCCCACGAGCAGTACTTC	CASSLAPHEQYF
NA	NA	15	TRBJ1-1	TRBV18	TGTGCCAGCTCACCCCCGTTGGGGGGGAACACTGAAGCTTTCTTT	CASSPPLGGNTEAFF
NA	NA	18	TRBJ1-5	TRBV6-2/TRBV6-3	TGTGCCAGCAGTTACGATGGAAGAGGGATTAGTGTCCATCAGCCCCAGCATTTT	CASSYDGRGISVHQPQHF
NA	NA	13	TRBJ1-1	TRBV29-1	TGCAGCGTTTTGGACGGACCCGACACTGAAGCTTTCTTT	CSVLDGPDTEAFF
NA	TRBD1	13	TRBJ1-1	TRBV11-2	TGTGCCAGCGAGACAGGGAGGCGTTCTGAAGCTTTCTTT	CASETGRRSEAFF
NA	NA	13	TRBJ1-2	TRBV11-2	TGTGCCAGCAGCGTCGGGGGGTTCGGTGGCTACACCTTC	CASSVGGFGGYTF
NA	NA	12	TRBJ2-7	TRBV7-9	TGTGCCAGCAGCTTGAAAGCGCGGGAGCAGTACTTC	CASSLKAREQYF
NA	NA	16	TRBJ2-1	TRBV5-1	TGCGCCAGCAGCTTGGCCAACCTCGGATCCGGTCATGAGCAGTTCTTC	CASSLANLGSGHEQFF
NA	NA	15	TRBJ2-3	TRBV6-1	TGTGCCAGCAGTGAAAGCGGTTCTAGCACAGATACGCAGTATTTT	CASSESGSSTDTQYF